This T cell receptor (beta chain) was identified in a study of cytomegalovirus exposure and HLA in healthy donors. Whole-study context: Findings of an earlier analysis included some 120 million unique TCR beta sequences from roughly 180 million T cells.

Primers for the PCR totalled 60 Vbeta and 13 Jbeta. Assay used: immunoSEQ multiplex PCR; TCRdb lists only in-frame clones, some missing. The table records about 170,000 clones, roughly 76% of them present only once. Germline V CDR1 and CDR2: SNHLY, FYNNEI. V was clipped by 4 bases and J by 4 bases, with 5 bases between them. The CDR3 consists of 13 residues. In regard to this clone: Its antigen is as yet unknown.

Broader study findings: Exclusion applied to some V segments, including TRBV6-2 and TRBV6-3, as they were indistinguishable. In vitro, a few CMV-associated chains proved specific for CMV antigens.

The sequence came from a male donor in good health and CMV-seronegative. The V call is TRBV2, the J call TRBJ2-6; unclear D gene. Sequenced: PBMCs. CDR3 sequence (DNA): TGTGCCAGCAGTGGAGTGGGGGCCAACGTCCTGACTTTC. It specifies CASSGVGANVLTF.